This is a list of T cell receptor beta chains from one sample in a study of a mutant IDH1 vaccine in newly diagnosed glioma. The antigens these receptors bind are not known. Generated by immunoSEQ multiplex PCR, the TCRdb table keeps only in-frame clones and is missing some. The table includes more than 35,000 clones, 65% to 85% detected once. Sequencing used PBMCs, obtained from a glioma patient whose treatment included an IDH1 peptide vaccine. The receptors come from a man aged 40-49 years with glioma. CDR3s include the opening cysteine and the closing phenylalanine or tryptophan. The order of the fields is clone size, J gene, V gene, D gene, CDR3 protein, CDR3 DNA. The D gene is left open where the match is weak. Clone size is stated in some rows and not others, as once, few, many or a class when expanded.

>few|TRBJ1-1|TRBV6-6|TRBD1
CASSYSTTGRDTEAFF
TGTGCCAGCAGTTACTCGACGACAGGGCGCGACACTGAAGCTTTCTTT
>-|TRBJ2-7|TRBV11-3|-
CASSLVRGYEQYF
TGTGCCAGCAGCTTAGTGCGGGGCTACGAGCAGTACTTC
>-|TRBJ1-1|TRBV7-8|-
CATGRERGTEAFF
TGTGCCACGGGCCGGGAAAGGGGTACTGAAGCTTTCTTT
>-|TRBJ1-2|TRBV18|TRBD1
CASSPATGGPGYTF
TGTGCCAGCTCACCAGCGACAGGGGGCCCCGGCTACACCTTC
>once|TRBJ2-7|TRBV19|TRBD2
CASSPKRESGYEQYF
TGTGCCAGTAGTCCGAAGCGGGAGTCGGGCTACGAGCAGTACTTC
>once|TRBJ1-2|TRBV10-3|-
CAISGWTDNGYTF
TGTGCCATCAGTGGGTGGACAGATAATGGCTACACCTTC
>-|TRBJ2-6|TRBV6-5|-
CASSSHSGANVLTF
TGTGCCAGCAGTTCCCACTCTGGGGCCAACGTCCTGACTTTC
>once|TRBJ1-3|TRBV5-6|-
CASSLGSSGNTIYF
TGTGCCAGCAGCTTGGGGAGCTCTGGAAACACCATATATTTT
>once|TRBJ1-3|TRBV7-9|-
CASRNYPGSGNTIYF
TGTGCCAGCAGAAATTACCCTGGGTCTGGAAACACCATATATTTT
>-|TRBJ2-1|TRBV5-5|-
CASSPGTNEQFF
TGTGCCAGCAGCCCGGGGACCAATGAGCAGTTCTTC
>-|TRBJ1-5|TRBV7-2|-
CASSREGVTSNQPQHF
TGTGCCAGCAGCCGGGAGGGGGTAACGAGCAATCAGCCCCAGCATTTT
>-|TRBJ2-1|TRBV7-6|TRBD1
CASSYRGYEQFF
TGTGCCAGCAGCTACAGGGGCTATGAGCAGTTCTTC
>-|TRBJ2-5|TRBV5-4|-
CASSLVRGTDVETQYF
TGTGCCAGCAGCTTGGTTAGGGGTACGGATGTAGAGACCCAGTACTTC
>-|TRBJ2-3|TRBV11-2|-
CASSLVGGSTDTQYF
TGTGCCAGCAGCTTAGTAGGGGGGAGCACAGATACGCAGTATTTT
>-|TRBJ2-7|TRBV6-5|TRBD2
CASSPTSDTTYEQYF
TGTGCCAGCAGCCCGACTAGCGACACCACCTACGAGCAGTACTTC
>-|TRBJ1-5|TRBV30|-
CAWTFAGGSNQPQHF
TGTGCCTGGACGTTTGCGGGCGGTAGCAATCAGCCCCAGCATTTT
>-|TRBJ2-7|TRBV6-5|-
CASHGRWGLRNEQYF
TGTGCCAGCCATGGGCGATGGGGCCTTAGGAACGAGCAGTACTTC
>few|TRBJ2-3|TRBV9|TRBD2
CASSEDLAGRTDTQYF
TGTGCCAGCAGCGAGGACCTAGCGGGACGCACAGATACGCAGTATTTT
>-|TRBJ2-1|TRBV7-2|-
CASSLVVPNEQFF
TGTGCCAGCAGCTTGGTAGTCCCGAATGAGCAGTTCTTC
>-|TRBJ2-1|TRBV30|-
CAWRRGRTYNEQFF
TGTGCCTGGCGACGGGGGCGGACCTACAATGAGCAGTTCTTC
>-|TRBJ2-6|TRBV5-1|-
CASSLDGAGANVLTF
TGCGCCAGCAGCTTGGACGGCGCTGGGGCCAACGTCCTGACTTTC
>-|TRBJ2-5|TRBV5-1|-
CASSLEGRPIETQYF
TGCGCCAGCAGCTTGGAGGGCAGACCAATAGAGACCCAGTACTTC
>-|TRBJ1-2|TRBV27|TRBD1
CASSSRGPDGYTF
TGTGCCAGCAGTTCCAGGGGGCCGGATGGCTACACCTTC
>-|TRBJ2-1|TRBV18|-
CASSPDLDNNEQFF
TGTGCCAGCTCACCAGACCTTGACAACAATGAGCAGTTCTTC
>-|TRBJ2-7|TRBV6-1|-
CASSEAGRSSYEQYF
TGTGCCAGCAGTGAAGCGGGCAGGAGCTCCTACGAGCAGTACTTC
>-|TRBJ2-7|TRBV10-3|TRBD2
CATANRLADNSYEQYF
TGTGCCACCGCTAATCGACTAGCGGATAACTCCTACGAGCAGTACTTC
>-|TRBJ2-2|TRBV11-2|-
CASSLEPFTGELFF
TGTGCCAGCAGCTTAGAACCCTTCACCGGGGAGCTGTTTTTT
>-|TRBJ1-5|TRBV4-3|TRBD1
CASSQDRGNQPQHF
TGCGCCAGCAGCCAGGACAGGGGCAATCAGCCCCAGCATTTT
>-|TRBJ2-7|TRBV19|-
CASSGSLDEQYF
TGTGCCAGTAGCGGGAGTCTCGACGAGCAGTACTTC
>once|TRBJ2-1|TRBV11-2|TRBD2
CASSPFSGSVNEQFF
TGTGCCAGCAGTCCCTTTAGCGGGAGTGTGAATGAGCAGTTCTTC
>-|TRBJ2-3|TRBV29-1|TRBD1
CSGGTGGMSDTQYF
TGCAGCGGGGGGACAGGGGGAATGTCAGATACGCAGTATTTT
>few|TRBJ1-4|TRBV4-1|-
CASSPPERATNEKLFF
TGCGCCAGCAGCCCACCTGAGCGGGCAACTAATGAAAAACTGTTTTTT
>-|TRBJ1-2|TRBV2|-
CASTPRDYGYTF
TGTGCCAGCACCCCACGGGACTATGGCTACACCTTC
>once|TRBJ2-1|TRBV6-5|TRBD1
CATEDRVHNEQFF
TGTGCCACCGAGGACAGGGTGCACAATGAGCAGTTCTTC
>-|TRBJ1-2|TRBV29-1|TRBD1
CSVGGRQGSSNYGYTF
TGCAGCGTTGGGGGGAGACAGGGGTCTTCTAACTATGGCTACACCTTC
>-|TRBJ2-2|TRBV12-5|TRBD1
CASGPTGGMGGELFF
TGTGCTAGTGGACCGACAGGGGGAATGGGCGGGGAGCTGTTTTTT
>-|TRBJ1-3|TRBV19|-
CASKFGRTTGNTIYF
TGTGCCAGTAAATTCGGACGGACAACTGGAAACACCATATATTTT
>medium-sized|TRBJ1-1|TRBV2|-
CASSERDTRNTEAFF
TGTGCCAGCAGTGAACGGGACACAAGGAACACTGAAGCTTTCTTT
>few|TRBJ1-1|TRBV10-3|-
CAIRASETEAFF
TGTGCCATCAGGGCGTCAGAGACTGAAGCTTTCTTT
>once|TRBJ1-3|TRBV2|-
CASSGRGSGNTIYF
TGTGCCAGCAGTGGTCGGGGTTCTGGAAACACCATATATTTT
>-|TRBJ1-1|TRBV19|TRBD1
CATTWPGQVNTEAFF
TGTGCCACCACATGGCCCGGACAGGTAAACACTGAAGCTTTCTTT
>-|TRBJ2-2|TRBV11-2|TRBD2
CASSVTTSGRPLGELFF
TGTGCCAGCAGCGTCACAACTAGCGGGAGGCCCCTCGGGGAGCTGTTTTTT
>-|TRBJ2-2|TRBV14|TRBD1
CASSQQGASTGELFF
TGTGCCAGCAGCCAGCAGGGGGCCAGCACCGGGGAGCTGTTTTTT
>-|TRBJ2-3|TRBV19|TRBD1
CASSTRQGGDTDTQYF
TGTGCCAGTAGTACACGACAGGGGGGCGACACAGATACGCAGTATTTT
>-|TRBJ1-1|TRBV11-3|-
CASSKEVTGLEAFF
TGTGCCAGCAGCAAAGAAGTTACGGGACTCGAAGCTTTCTTT
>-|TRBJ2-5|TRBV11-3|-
CASSSRVGETQYF
TGTGCCAGCAGCTCCAGGGTCGGGGAGACCCAGTACTTC
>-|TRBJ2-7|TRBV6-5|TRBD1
CASSATGGAEYEQYF
TGTGCCAGCAGTGCAACAGGGGGCGCGGAATACGAGCAGTACTTC
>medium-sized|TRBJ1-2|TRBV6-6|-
CASSYGYGYTF
TGTGCCAGCAGCTACGGTTATGGCTACACCTTC
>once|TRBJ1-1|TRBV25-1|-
CASSARDNLNTEAFF
TGTGCCAGCAGTGCGAGGGACAACTTGAACACTGAAGCTTTCTTT
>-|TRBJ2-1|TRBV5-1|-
CASGWTDQLYNEQFF
TGCGCCAGCGGGTGGACAGACCAATTATACAATGAGCAGTTCTTC
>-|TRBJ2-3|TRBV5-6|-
CASSAAPSFTDTQYF
TGTGCCAGCAGCGCGGCACCGTCCTTCACAGATACGCAGTATTTT
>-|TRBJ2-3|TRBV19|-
CASSSHRSSSTDTQYF
TGTGCCAGTAGTTCTCACAGGTCTTCTAGCACAGATACGCAGTATTTT